These 26 T cell receptor beta chains came from one sample sequenced in a study of cytomegalovirus exposure and HLA in healthy donors (dated by TCRdb to the late 2010s). Library generation was performed with the immunoSEQ multiplex PCR assay. For the multiplex PCR, a mixture combining 60 forward primers for TCR Vbeta segments and 13 reverse primers for TCR Jbeta segments was used. The clones in this table, taken by TCRdb from immuneACCESS, are in-frame only. Not every clone is retained; where verified, under half of the shortfall comes from an unresolved V gene, and the cause of the rest is unknown. The data table for this sample lists about 130,000 clones. The top ten hold around 1.6% of the sample. The sequenced sample was PBMCs. The receptors derive from a middle-aged woman in good health and CMV-seropositive.

The rearrangement joins TRBV19 to TRBJ2-1; D may be TRBD2 (5 bases). Germline V gene data show CDR1 as LNHDA and CDR2 as SQIVND (reference sequence). CDR3 size: 15 residues. V lost 6 bases to trimming and J lost 0 bases, with 12 bases between them. The CDR3 sequence: CASSLEGSSYNEQFF. CDR3 in DNA: TGTGCCAGTAGCCTAGAAGGGAGCTCCTACAATGAGCAGTTCTTC.

The chain recombines TRBV28 with TRBJ2-2; 7 bases line up with TRBD2. Germline V gene sequence: CDR1 MDHEN, CDR2 SYDVKM. V was pared by 2 bases and J by 4 bases, with 7 bases of the junction left unmatched. This CDR3 is 16 amino acids long. The CDR3 DNA is TGTGCCAGCAGTTTAAGTGGGAGGGCTGGCACCGGGGAGCTGTTTTTT. Encoded protein: CASSLSGRAGTGELFF.

J is TRBJ2-7 and V is TRBV5-6; D gene unclear. The CDR3 is made up of 11 amino acids. The germline V gene encodes CDR1 SGHDT and CDR2 YYEEEE. V was shortened by 3 bases and J by 7 bases, with 8 bases between the two germline ends. CDR3 DNA sequence: TGTGCCAGCAGCTCCGACTGGGAGCAGTACTTC. Its translation is CASSSDWEQYF.

This rearrangement joins TRBV28 to TRBJ2-7; 10 nucleotides align to TRBD2. Trimming at V came to 6 bases and at J to 3 bases, leaving 14 bases not matched to a gene. The CDR3 loop spans 17 amino acids. Germline V gene lookup returns CDR1 MDHEN and CDR2 SYDVKM. CDR3 DNA: TGTGCCAGCAGCCTGGGTTCCCCTAGCGGGGGACTCTACGAGCAGTACTTC. Amino acids: CASSLGSPSGGLYEQYF. Full variable domain (outside the CDR3, taken from reference TRBV28 and TRBJ2-7): DVKVTQSSRYLVKRTGEKVFLECVQDMDHENMFWYRQDPGLGLRLIYFSYDVKMKEKGDIPEGYSVSREKKERFSLILESASTNQTSMYLCASSLGSPSGGLYEQYFGPGTRLTVT.

The chain carries TRBV27 and TRBJ2-3; D may be TRBD1 (7 bases). CDR1 is MNHEY, CDR2 SMNVEV, per germline (reference sequence). V dropped 9 bases and J dropped 0 bases, with 19 bases sitting between them. CDR3 length: 16 amino acids. The DNA of the CDR3 is TGTGCCAGTTCTCGGCAGGGGGGAACTAGCACAGATACGCAGTATTTT. As protein: CASSRQGGTSTDTQYF.

The chain recombines TRBV10-2 with TRBJ1-2, with D tentatively TRBD1 (6 bases). CDR3 length: 16 residues. V lost 0 bases and J 0 bases, leaving 11 bases between the germline ends. The germline CDR1 and CDR2 sequences are WSHSY and SAAADI. CDR3 bases: TGCGCCAGCAGTGAGTCTGGGACACAGGCTAACTATGGCTACACCTTC. Translated, it gives CASSESGTQANYGYTF.

The chain employs TRBV9 and TRBJ2-2, with 14 bases matching TRBD2. CDR3 length equals 17 residues. Per the germline V gene, CDR1 is SGDLS and CDR2 is YYNGEE. V was pared by 2 bases and J by 7 bases, with 7 bases of the junction left unmatched. The CDR3 DNA is TGTGCCAGCAGCGTGACCGGGACTAGCGGGAGTAACGGGGAGCTGTTTTTT. Translating gives CASSVTGTSGSNGELFF.

V is TRBV28 and J is TRBJ2-2; no definite D call. Trimming took off 8 bases at V and 0 bases at J, with 13 bases between the two ends. This CDR3 comprises 15 residues. Germline CDR1 and CDR2: MDHEN and SYDVKM. Written as DNA, the CDR3 is TGTGCCAGCTGCTGTCGCGCCGCGAACACCGGGGAGCTGTTTTTT. It encodes CASCCRAANTGELFF.

The J gene is TRBJ2-7, the V gene TRBV5-1; possibly TRBD2 for D (6 bases). The length of the CDR3 is 14 residues. Germline V gives CDR1 SGHRS, CDR2 YFSETQ. V dropped 1 base and J dropped 4 bases, with 12 bases sitting between them. The CDR3 sequence: CASSLSGDIYEQYF. CDR3 nucleotide sequence: TGCGCCAGCAGCTTGTCGGGAGATATATACGAGCAGTACTTC.

This chain uses TRBV25-1 with TRBJ1-6, with D unclear. V dropped 2 bases and J dropped 10 bases, with 12 bases sitting between them. This CDR3 has 14 amino acids. The germline CDR1 and CDR2 sequences are MGHDK and SYGVNS. CDR3: CASSEEGSRSPLHF. The CDR3 coding sequence is TGTGCCAGCAGTGAAGAGGGATCCAGATCACCCCTCCACTTT.

The rearrangement joins TRBV29-1 to TRBJ2-2, with TRBD1 matching 12 bases. The CDR3 loop spans 16 amino acids. The J segment lost 5 bases and the V segment lost 4 bases, leaving 8 bases of the junction unmatched. Germline CDR1 and CDR2: SQVTM and ANQGSEA. The CDR3 spells CSVGGDRGPLTGELFF. The CDR3 coding sequence is TGCAGCGTTGGGGGGGACAGGGGGCCTTTAACCGGGGAGCTGTTTTTT.

The chain uses TRBV15 and TRBJ2-7; 12 positions agree with TRBD2. The germline CDR1 and CDR2 sequences are LNHNV and YYDKDF (reference sequence). The CDR3 has 16 amino acids. Germline trimming cut 6 bases from V and 0 bases from J; bases unmatched to any gene: 6. CDR3 coding DNA: TGTGCCACCAGGGAACTAGCGGGAGGCAGCTCCTACGAGCAGTACTTC. It codes for CATRELAGGSSYEQYF.

The gene calls are TRBV30 and TRBJ2-5; 9 bases are a match to TRBD2. The better agreement between TRBJ2-7 and the DNA end casts doubt on the J call. Per the germline V gene, CDR1 is GTSNPN and CDR2 is SVGIG (reference sequence). The CDR3 spans 14 residues. CDR3 DNA: TGTGCCTGGAGTGTAGGACTAGCGAGGGGCGAGCAGTACTTC. Amino acid sequence: CAWSVGLARGEQYF.

The chain is built from TRBV27 and TRBJ2-7; 10 positions agree with TRBD2. V lost 2 bases and J lost 3; bases outside the gene matches: 10. CDR3 length: 17 amino acids. Germline loops: CDR1 MNHEY, CDR2 SMNVEV (reference sequence). The CDR3 protein is CASSLSAAGGYFYEQYF. CDR3 nucleotides: TGTGCCAGCAGTTTAAGTGCAGCGGGAGGGTATTTCTACGAGCAGTACTTC.

The chain uses TRBV5-4 and TRBJ2-2; 9 nucleotides line up with TRBD2. The CDR3 contains 16 residues. With 5 bases clipped from V and 7 bases from J, the junction kept 12 bases outside the gene matches. CDR1 SGHNT and CDR2 YYREEE come from the germline V gene (reference sequence). The CDR3: CASSPRLAGNGGELFF. CDR3 nucleotides: TGTGCCAGCAGTCCCAGGCTAGCGGGAAACGGCGGGGAGCTGTTTTTT.

The chain has TRBV30 and TRBJ2-1, with TRBD2 as a possible D gene (5 bases). Deletions cut 1 base from V and 7 bases from J, with 17 bases between. The germline V gene encodes CDR1 GTSNPN and CDR2 SVGIG (reference sequence). The CDR3 has 15 amino acids. The CDR3 is CAWSAGIGIQNEQFF. The CDR3 region has the DNA TGTGCCTGGAGTGCGGGGATTGGGATTCAAAATGAGCAGTTCTTC.

V usage is TRBV28 and J usage is TRBJ2-3; D may be TRBD1 (5 bases). The V gene's germline CDR1 is MDHEN and CDR2 SYDVKM. The CDR3 is made up of 15 amino acids. Trimming removed 6 bases at V and 1 base at J, with 14 bases between. CDR3 sequence (DNA): TGTGCCAGCAGACCACAGGAAACGGGCACAGATACGCAGTATTTT. It codes for CASRPQETGTDTQYF.

This chain links TRBV27 with TRBJ2-7; TRBD2 matches 10 bases. Germline loops: CDR1 MNHEY, CDR2 SMNVEV (reference sequence). V gave up 6 bases and J gave up 5 bases; unmatched junction bases: 10. The CDR3 has 15 residues. The CDR3 DNA reads TGTGCCAGCAGCTTTAGCGGGAGGAACATGGACGAGCAGTACTTC. Translation: CASSFSGRNMDEQYF.

J is TRBJ2-2 and V is TRBV27; D possibly corresponds to TRBD1 (5 bases). The CDR3 length is 14 residues. CDR1 MNHEY and CDR2 SMNVEV come from the germline V gene (reference sequence). Between the trimmed V and J ends, which lost 5 bases and 8 bases, there was a span of 15 bases. The CDR3, as DNA: TGTGCCAGCAGTCCCCTCCTTCAGGGTGGGGAGCTGTTTTTT. Translating it yields CASSPLLQGGELFF.

The chain uses TRBV9 and TRBJ2-2, with D uncertain. CDR3 length: 15 amino acids. Deletions cut 0 bases from V and 1 base from J, with 7 bases between. The germline V gene has CDR1 SGDLS and CDR2 YYNGEE. The CDR3 DNA reads as TGTGCCAGCAGCGTAGACCCACTGAACACCGGGGAGCTGTTTTTT. Its translation is CASSVDPLNTGELFF. The full variable domain, with the rest looked up from reference TRBV9 and TRBJ2-2, is DSGVTQTPKHLITATGQRVTLRCSPRSGDLSVYWYQQSLDQGLQFLIQYYNGEERAKGNILERFSAQQFPDLHSELNLSSLELGDSALYFCASSVDPLNTGELFFGEGSRLTVL.

This chain joins TRBV15 and TRBJ2-7; D is perhaps TRBD2 (5 bases). This CDR3 has 17 amino acids. Per germline, CDR1 LNHNV and CDR2 YYDKDF (reference sequence). V lost 0 bases and J lost 2, with 17 bases in between. This chain's CDR3 is CATSRDSTSLGTYEQYF. CDR3 sequence (DNA): TGTGCCACCAGCAGAGATTCCACATCCCTCGGGACCTACGAGCAGTACTTC.

The rearrangement uses TRBV29-1 and TRBJ2-5, with D hard to call. CDR3 size: 12 residues. Germline CDR1 reads SQVTM; CDR2 reads ANQGSEA. The germline V and J ends were trimmed by 0 bases and 0 bases, with 2 bases remaining between them. This chain's CDR3 is CSVEDNQETQYF. The CDR3 DNA reads TGCAGCGTTGAAGACAACCAAGAGACCCAGTACTTC.

The V call is TRBV10-3, the J call TRBJ1-1, with a weak D call TRBD1 (6 bases). The V and J ends lost 0 bases and 0 bases respectively, with 11 bases between them. The germline V gene has CDR1 ENHRY and CDR2 SYGVKD. This CDR3 is 16 amino acids long. The CDR3 here is CAISESGANMNTEAFF. The CDR3 DNA reads as TGTGCCATCAGTGAGTCGGGGGCTAATATGAACACTGAAGCTTTCTTT.

The chain has TRBV19 and TRBJ2-3; 12 nucleotides align to TRBD2. The CDR3 is 16 residues long. Trimming cost V 3 bases and J 5 bases; bases outside gene matches: 6. Per the germline V gene, CDR1 is LNHDA and CDR2 is SQIVND (reference sequence). The CDR3 DNA reads as TGTGCCAGTAGTATCTCACTAGCGGGAGGAAGAGATACGCAGTATTTT. Protein sequence: CASSISLAGGRDTQYF.

The V gene is TRBV7-6, the J gene TRBJ2-3, with a weak D call TRBD2 (6 bases). Germline V gene data show CDR1 as SGHVS and CDR2 as FNYEAQ. CDR3 size: 16 residues. V was cut by 1 base and J by 0 bases, with 11 bases left in between. The CDR3 DNA follows: TGTGCCAGCAGCTTAGTTGCCGGGAGCAGCACAGATACGCAGTATTTT. The encoded protein is CASSLVAGSSTDTQYF.

The chain couples TRBV10-3 to TRBJ2-5; the match to TRBD1 covers 9 bases. From germline, CDR1 is ENHRY and CDR2 SYGVKD. V shed 2 bases, J shed 4 bases, and the junction held 8 bases outside the gene matches. The CDR3 has 16 residues. The DNA for the CDR3 is TGTGCCATCAGTGAGAGGGGACAGGGTTTTCGAGAGACCCAGTACTTC. It is translated as CAISERGQGFRETQYF.